This TCR beta chain originates from a study of post-analysis software for immune sequencing data. Study conclusions and caveats: Controls had lower frequencies than patients of about five TRBV segments, which included TRBV5-6, TRBV5-1 and TRBV20-1. Controls significantly exceeded multiple sclerosis patients in normalized Chao1 diversity.

This clonotype occurred a few times. Its specificity is unknown. Germline V CDR1 and CDR2: MDHEN, SYDVKM. There are 13 residues in the CDR3. The germline V and J ends were trimmed by 5 bases and 8 bases, with 15 bases remaining between them. Presence of unique molecular identifiers characterized the TCR beta cDNA libraries. T cells numbering about 0.9 to 10 million yielded cDNA molecules that totaled about 500,000. TCRdb reprocessed the PCR reads with MiXCR, giving one entry per CDR3 protein. The sample yields about 570,000 distinct CDR3 sequences, approximately 34% seen once. Sequenced input: blood. The J gene is TRBJ1-2, the V gene TRBV28; TRBD1 might be the D (5 bases). The source is a girl under 18 with multiple sclerosis. The DNA for the CDR3 is TGTGCCAGCAGTGTGGGGACCCTGGGGGGCTACACCTTC. Protein product: CASSVGTLGGYTF.